This record covers a single T cell receptor (beta chain). Its cognate antigen is unknown. 13 Jbeta primers and 60 Vbeta primers were used for the PCR. Sequencing used immunoSEQ multiplex PCR; TCRdb keeps in-frame clones, though not all of them. The sample shows 100,000 to 150,000 clones, 65% to 80% of them seen only once. This sample is part of a study of cytomegalovirus exposure and HLA in healthy donors. Points from the study as a whole: Later work showed greater clonal expansion in HLA-associated TCR beta chains than in equally common others. Reported findings show TCR beta sequences accurately forecast HLA-A and HLA-B alleles in most subjects.

The clonotype comes from a woman aged 18-30 years in good health and CMV-seronegative. The sequencing input was PBMCs.

CDR3 loop: CASSTRQVAGTEAFF. DNA for the CDR3: TGTGCCAGCTCAACCCGACAGGTAGCGGGCACTGAAGCTTTCTTT. The J gene is TRBJ1-1, the V gene TRBV18; tentative D call: TRBD1 (6 bases). Germline CDR1 and CDR2: KGHSH and LQKENI. V lost 5 bases and J lost 4, with 17 bases in between. CDR3 size: 15 residues.